This T cell receptor (beta chain) stems from a study of T cells in Graves' hyperthyroidism and ophthalmopathy. Reasons for excluding patients were uncontrolled infection, other autoimmune disease, pregnancy or lactation. In germline, CDR1 is MNHEY, CDR2 SVGEGT. The CDR3 runs 13 residues. V was clipped by 7 bases and J by 2 bases, with 11 bases between them. The TCR beta CDR3 regions underwent amplification using RNA transcripts as the source. HTBI primers were used for first-round RT-PCR of the TCR CDR3. From the multiplex PCR reads, TCRdb called clonotypes with MiXCR, one entry per CDR3 protein. The table includes 350,000 to 450,000 distinct CDR3 sequences, 17% detected once.

This receptor was identified in a woman younger than 45 with Graves' hyperthyroidism that later progressed to Graves' ophthalmopathy. The chain recombines TRBV6-2 or TRBV6-3 with TRBJ2-5; D gene ambiguous. The specimen was blood. The CDR3: CASNVSVQETQYF. In DNA form, the CDR3 reads TGTGCCAGCAATGTTTCAGTTCAAGAGACCCAGTACTTC.